The next 12 T cell receptor beta chains were all read from a single sample in a study of cytomegalovirus exposure and HLA in healthy donors. Assay used: immunoSEQ multiplex PCR; TCRdb lists only in-frame clones, some missing. The data show tens of thousands of clones, approximately 96% seen once. Sequenced sample: PBMCs. The receptors stem from a young woman in good health and CMV-seropositive.

The chain links TRBV18 to TRBJ2-1; the D gene is possibly TRBD1 (6 bases). From germline, CDR1 is KGHSH and CDR2 LQKENI. This CDR3 has 15 residues. V gave up 2 bases and J gave up 3 bases, with 11 bases separating them. CDR3 bases: TGTGCCAGCTCACCAGACCAGGGACACTACAATGAGCAGTTCTTC. Amino acids: CASSPDQGHYNEQFF.

This clone was picked up one time. The rearrangement links TRBV10-1 to TRBJ2-3; 7 bases fit TRBD2. Germline loops: CDR1 WNHNN, CDR2 SYGVQD (reference sequence). The V and J ends lost 6 bases and 7 bases, in that order; junction bases with no gene match: 10. The CDR3 totals 14 residues. The CDR3 DNA reads TGCGCCAGCAGCGCCGGGACTATTTCACATACGCAGTATTTT. Translated: CASSAGTISHTQYF.

J is TRBJ1-5 and V is TRBV28; weak D call: TRBD1 (6 bases). Trimming pared 3 bases from V and 6 bases from J, leaving 9 bases between. The CDR3 extends over 13 amino acids. Germline V gene lookup returns CDR1 MDHEN and CDR2 SYDVKM. This CDR3 reads CASSLRGFQPQHF. The CDR3 DNA follows: TGTGCCAGCAGTTTGAGGGGGTTTCAGCCCCAGCATTTT.

The V gene is TRBV5-4, the J gene TRBJ2-5; 8 bases match TRBD1. Germline V CDR1 and CDR2: SGHNT, YYREEE (reference sequence). Trimming cost V 1 base and J 5 bases; bases outside gene matches: 4. The CDR3 contains 14 residues. DNA of the CDR3: TGTGCCAGCAGCTTGAGGACAGGGTGGGAGACCCAGTACTTC. Amino acid sequence: CASSLRTGWETQYF.

The rearrangement joins TRBV27 to TRBJ1-2, with a possible D match to TRBD1 (6 bases). Trimming took 3 bases from V and 4 from J, leaving 15 bases between them. CDR1 is MNHEY and CDR2 is SMNVEV in the germline V gene (reference sequence). The CDR3 is made up of 15 amino acids. Here the CDR3 reads CASSFGHPGAYGYTF. The CDR3 region has the DNA TGTGCCAGCAGTTTCGGCCACCCAGGGGCCTATGGCTACACCTTC.

V and J are TRBV14 and TRBJ2-5; TRBD2 matches 8 bases. CDR3 size: 15 residues. CDR1 is SGHDN, CDR2 FVKESK, per germline. V dropped 0 bases and J dropped 6; count of bases not matched to a gene: 6. The CDR3 nucleotides read TGTGCCAGCAGCCAAGAGTCAGGGACTAGGAAGACCCAGTACTTC. Translating it yields CASSQESGTRKTQYF.

This chain connects TRBV7-9 to TRBJ2-7; 8 bases match TRBD2. With V trimmed by 1 base and J by 1 base, 3 bases remained unmatched. The CDR3 extends over 15 amino acids. Germline V CDR1 and CDR2: SEHNR, FQNEAQ (reference sequence). In DNA form, the CDR3 reads TGTGCCAGCAGCTTAGAAGCGGGAGCGTCCTACGAGCAGTACTTC. It yields the protein CASSLEAGASYEQYF. Using reference TRBV7-9 and TRBJ2-7 for the parts outside the CDR3, the full variable domain is DTGVSQNPRHKITKRGQNVTFRCDPISEHNRLYWYRQTLGQGPEFLTYFQNEAQLEKSRLLSDRFSAERPKGSFSTLEIQRTEQGDSAMYLCASSLEAGASYEQYFGPGTRLTVT.

This clone has a single count. The chain's CDR3 is CASSSFRDRGETQYF. The CDR3 DNA sequence: TGTGCCAGCAGCTCCTTCCGGGACAGGGGGGAGACCCAGTACTTC. The chain links TRBV9 to TRBJ2-5; 11 positions agree with TRBD1. Trimming at V came to 4 bases and at J to 5 bases, leaving 7 bases not matched to a gene. The germline V gene has CDR1 SGDLS and CDR2 YYNGEE. The CDR3 sequence is 15 residues long.

This chain uses TRBV7-3 with TRBJ1-1; TRBD1 might be the D (5 bases). Germline V gene sequence: CDR1 SGHTA, CDR2 FQGTGA. CDR3 length equals 14 residues. V gave up 1 base and J gave up 6 bases, with 12 bases separating them. The CDR3 here is CASSLMGRGSEAFF. Written as DNA, the CDR3 is TGTGCCAGCAGCTTAATGGGGCGAGGATCTGAAGCTTTCTTT.

This rearrangement joins TRBV7-8 to TRBJ1-1; the match to TRBD1 covers 9 bases. Trimming cost V 1 base and J 2 bases; bases outside gene matches: 5. The CDR3 is made up of 16 amino acids. The germline CDR1 and CDR2 sequences are SGHVS and FQNEAQ. The CDR3 coding sequence is TGTGCCAGCAGCTTAGTTCGGGACAGGGACAACACTGAAGCTTTCTTT. This encodes CASSLVRDRDNTEAFF.

This rearrangement joins TRBV7-8 to TRBJ1-5; 9 bases align to TRBD1. The CDR3 loop spans 16 amino acids. V lost 5 bases and J lost 2; bases outside the gene matches: 7. Per the germline V gene, CDR1 is SGHVS and CDR2 is FQNEAQ. The DNA of the CDR3 is TGTGCCAGCAGCCCATACAGGGGGCCTGGCAATCAGCCCCAGCATTTT. Translated, it gives CASSPYRGPGNQPQHF. The whole variable domain, filled in from reference TRBV7-8 and TRBJ1-5, reads GAGVSQSPRYKVAKRGQDVALRCDPISGHVSLFWYQQALGQGPEFLTYFQNEAQLDKSGLPSDRFFAERPEGSVSTLKIQRTQQEDSAVYLCASSPYRGPGNQPQHFGDGTRLSIL.

The V and J genes are TRBV19 and TRBJ2-5, with D tentatively TRBD2 (6 bases). Germline V gene sequence: CDR1 LNHDA, CDR2 SQIVND (reference sequence). This CDR3 comprises 18 residues. V was clipped by 4 bases and J by 5 bases, with 26 bases between them. This chain's CDR3 is CASSNRDSGVGLWETQYF. The CDR3 nucleotides are TGTGCCAGTAGTAATCGCGACTCGGGGGTGGGTTTGTGGGAGACCCAGTACTTC.